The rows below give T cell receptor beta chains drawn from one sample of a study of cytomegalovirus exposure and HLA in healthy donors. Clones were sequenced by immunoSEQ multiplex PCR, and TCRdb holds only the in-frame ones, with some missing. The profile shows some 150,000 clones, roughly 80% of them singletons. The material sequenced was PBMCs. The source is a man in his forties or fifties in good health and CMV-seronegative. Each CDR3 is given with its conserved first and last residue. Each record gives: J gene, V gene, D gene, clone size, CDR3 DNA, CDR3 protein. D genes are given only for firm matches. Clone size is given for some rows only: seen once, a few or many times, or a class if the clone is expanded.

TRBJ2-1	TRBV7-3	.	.	TGTGCCAGCAGCTTCAGGGGCTCCTACAATGAGCAGTTCTTC	CASSFRGSYNEQFF
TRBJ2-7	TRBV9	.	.	TGTGCCAGCAGCGTAGGCTTAGAGGCGCTTAACGAGCAGTACTTC	CASSVGLEALNEQYF
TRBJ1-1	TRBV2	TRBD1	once	TGTGCCAGCAGAAACAGGGGAGGAGGGACTGAAGCTTTCTTT	CASRNRGGGTEAFF
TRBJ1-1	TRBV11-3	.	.	TGTGCCAGCAGCTTAGGGACAGACACTGAAGCTTTCTTT	CASSLGTDTEAFF
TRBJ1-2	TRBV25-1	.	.	TGTGCCAGCAGTGAAAGTCAGGGCCGGGGCTACACCTTC	CASSESQGRGYTF
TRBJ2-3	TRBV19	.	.	TGTGCCAGTAGTCCCGAGGGCCTCACCCCCGCAGATACGCAGTATTTT	CASSPEGLTPADTQYF
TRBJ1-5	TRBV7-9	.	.	TGTGCCAGCTCATCGGACAGAAATCAGCCCCAGCATTTT	CASSSDRNQPQHF
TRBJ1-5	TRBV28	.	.	TGTGCCAGCAGCCTTATAGATCAGCCCCAGCATTTT	CASSLIDQPQHF
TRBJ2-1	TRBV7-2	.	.	TGTGCCGTAATGAGGGGGAATGAGCAGTTCTTC	CAVMRGNEQFF
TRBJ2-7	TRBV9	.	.	TGTGCCAGCAGCGTAGAGCTGGGGGGAGAGCAGTACTTC	CASSVELGGEQYF
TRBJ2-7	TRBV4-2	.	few	TGTGCCAGCAGCCCAAGTGAGAGTAGCGACGAGCAGTACTTC	CASSPSESSDEQYF